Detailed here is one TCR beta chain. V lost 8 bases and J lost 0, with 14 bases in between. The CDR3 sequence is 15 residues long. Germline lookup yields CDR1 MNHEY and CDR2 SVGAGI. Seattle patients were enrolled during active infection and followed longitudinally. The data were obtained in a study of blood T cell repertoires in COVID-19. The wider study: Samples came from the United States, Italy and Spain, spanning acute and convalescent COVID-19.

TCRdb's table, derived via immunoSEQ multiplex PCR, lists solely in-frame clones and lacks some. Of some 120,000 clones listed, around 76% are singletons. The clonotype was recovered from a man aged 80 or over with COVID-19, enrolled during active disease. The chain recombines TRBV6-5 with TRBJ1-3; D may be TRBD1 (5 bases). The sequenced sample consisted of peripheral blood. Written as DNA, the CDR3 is TGTGCCAGCCGGAGACAGCAGAGCTCTGGAAACACCATATATTTT. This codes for CASRRQQSSGNTIYF.